This is a list of T cell receptor beta chains from one sample in a study of blood T cell repertoires in COVID-19. Libraries were prepared by immunoSEQ multiplex PCR; TCRdb keeps only in-frame clonotypes and omits some of them. The repertoire consists of 130,000 or so clones, with 80% occurring once and the leading ten covering under 20%. The specimen was peripheral blood. The receptors originated from a man in his sixties with active or convalescent COVID-19. Both conserved end residues are part of each CDR3. D genes are given only for firm matches. Clone size is not always given. Where it is, it says once, few, many or a class for expanded clones.

CDR3aa: CASSQESLVSGRYNEQFF
CDR3nt: TGTGCCAGCAGCCAGGAGAGCCTCGTGAGCGGGAGGTACAATGAGCAGTTCTTC
abundance: -
j_gene: TRBJ2-1
d_gene: TRBD2
v_gene: TRBV4-2

CDR3aa: CASNGQPNQPQHF
CDR3nt: TGTGCCAGCAACGGACAGCCTAATCAGCCCCAGCATTTT
abundance: -
j_gene: TRBJ1-5
d_gene: -
v_gene: TRBV6-5

CDR3aa: CATSRGGLAGGPVETQYF
CDR3nt: TGTGCCACCAGCAGAGGGGGACTAGCGGGAGGGCCCGTCGAGACCCAGTACTTC
abundance: -
j_gene: TRBJ2-5
d_gene: TRBD2
v_gene: TRBV15

CDR3aa: CASSYSRRGDSSAFF
CDR3nt: TGTGCCAGCAGTTACTCTAGAAGGGGCGATTCTTCAGCTTTCTTT
abundance: -
j_gene: TRBJ1-1
d_gene: -
v_gene: TRBV6-5

CDR3aa: CASSLIGGRDTQYF
CDR3nt: TGTGCCAGCAGCTTAATCGGGGGGAGGGATACGCAGTATTTT
abundance: once
j_gene: TRBJ2-3
d_gene: TRBD2
v_gene: TRBV7-2

CDR3aa: CASSLGASGANVLTF
CDR3nt: TGCGCCAGCAGCTTGGGGGCCTCTGGGGCCAACGTCCTGACTTTC
abundance: once
j_gene: TRBJ2-6
d_gene: -
v_gene: TRBV5-1

CDR3aa: CASSQSGSGRSNEQFF
CDR3nt: TGCGCCAGCAGTCAATCGGGAAGCGGGAGAAGCAATGAGCAGTTCTTC
abundance: -
j_gene: TRBJ2-1
d_gene: TRBD2
v_gene: TRBV23-1

CDR3aa: CASSQDRTDNGYTF
CDR3nt: TGCGCCAGCAGCCAAGATCGGACAGACAATGGCTACACCTTC
abundance: once
j_gene: TRBJ1-2
d_gene: -
v_gene: TRBV4-3

CDR3aa: CASSPLAGTSYEQYF
CDR3nt: TGTGCCAGCAGCCCCCTCGCCGGGACTAGTTACGAGCAGTACTTC
abundance: once
j_gene: TRBJ2-7
d_gene: TRBD2
v_gene: TRBV7-9

CDR3aa: CASSPRGGGQLFF
CDR3nt: TGTGCCAGCAGCCCAAGGGGCGGGGGGCAACTGTTTTTT
abundance: -
j_gene: TRBJ1-4
d_gene: -
v_gene: TRBV7-2

CDR3aa: CASSITRDKSSPLHF
CDR3nt: TGTGCCAGTAGTATAACCCGGGACAAGAGTTCACCCCTCCACTTT
abundance: -
j_gene: TRBJ1-6
d_gene: -
v_gene: TRBV19

CDR3aa: CASSPLTTGAEAFF
CDR3nt: TGTGCCAGCAGCCCATTAACAACCGGGGCTGAAGCTTTCTTT
abundance: -
j_gene: TRBJ1-1
d_gene: -
v_gene: TRBV9

CDR3aa: CASSFRDLRGYTF
CDR3nt: TGTGCCAGCAGTTTTCGGGATCTTAGGGGCTACACCTTC
abundance: few
j_gene: TRBJ1-2
d_gene: -
v_gene: TRBV25-1

CDR3aa: CASSQQDRGRTDTQYF
CDR3nt: TGCGCCAGCAGCCAACAGGACAGGGGAAGGACAGATACGCAGTATTTT
abundance: -
j_gene: TRBJ2-3
d_gene: TRBD1
v_gene: TRBV4-1

CDR3aa: CASSLGGRGRRTQYF
CDR3nt: TGTGCCAGCAGCCTTGGGGGCAGGGGGCGTCGTACGCAGTATTTT
abundance: -
j_gene: TRBJ2-3
d_gene: TRBD1
v_gene: TRBV7-2

CDR3aa: CASSSQGRETQYF
CDR3nt: TGTGCCAGCAGTTCACAGGGGAGGGAGACCCAGTACTTC
abundance: -
j_gene: TRBJ2-5
d_gene: -
v_gene: TRBV28

CDR3aa: CASSPQQGWSAKNIQYF
CDR3nt: TGTGCCAGCAGCCCACAACAGGGTTGGTCGGCCAAAAACATTCAGTACTTC
abundance: once
j_gene: TRBJ2-4
d_gene: -
v_gene: TRBV7-9

CDR3aa: CASSSGTGDSPLHF
CDR3nt: TGTGCCAGCAGCTCCGGGACAGGGGATTCACCCCTCCACTTT
abundance: -
j_gene: TRBJ1-6
d_gene: TRBD1
v_gene: TRBV11-2

CDR3aa: CASSFGGETQYF
CDR3nt: TGTGCCAGCAGTTTTGGCGGGGAGACCCAGTACTTC
abundance: once
j_gene: TRBJ2-5
d_gene: -
v_gene: TRBV12-3/TRBV12-4

CDR3aa: CASSQREGETQYF
CDR3nt: TGCGCCAGCAGCCAACGGGAGGGGGAGACCCAGTACTTC
abundance: -
j_gene: TRBJ2-5
d_gene: TRBD2
v_gene: TRBV4-1

CDR3aa: CASSGGLSTYEQYF
CDR3nt: TGTGCCAGCAGCGGGGGACTTTCAACCTACGAGCAGTACTTC
abundance: -
j_gene: TRBJ2-7
d_gene: -
v_gene: TRBV5-4

CDR3aa: CASSKGQGITYEQYF
CDR3nt: TGCGCCAGCAGCAAAGGACAGGGAATCACCTACGAGCAGTACTTC
abundance: -
j_gene: TRBJ2-7
d_gene: TRBD1
v_gene: TRBV5-1

CDR3aa: CASSQDLLAGGYEQYF
CDR3nt: TGCGCCAGCAGCCAAGATTTACTAGCGGGAGGGTACGAGCAGTACTTC
abundance: -
j_gene: TRBJ2-7
d_gene: TRBD2
v_gene: TRBV4-3

CDR3aa: CASSLPGQGLIGGEAFF
CDR3nt: TGTGCCAGCAGCCTACCGGGACAGGGATTGATCGGGGGCGAAGCTTTCTTT
abundance: few
j_gene: TRBJ1-1
d_gene: TRBD1
v_gene: TRBV3-1/TRBV3-2

CDR3aa: CASTSPGHYNQPQHF
CDR3nt: TGTGCCAGCACGTCCCCGGGACACTACAATCAGCCCCAGCATTTT
abundance: once
j_gene: TRBJ1-5
d_gene: -
v_gene: TRBV21-1

CDR3aa: CASSLDFGQGARGDGYTF
CDR3nt: TGTGCCAGCAGCTTGGATTTCGGACAGGGGGCGCGGGGAGATGGCTACACCTTC
abundance: -
j_gene: TRBJ1-2
d_gene: TRBD1
v_gene: TRBV5-4

CDR3aa: CASSRTSGTKQYF
CDR3nt: TGCGCCAGCAGCCGGACTAGCGGGACTAAGCAGTACTTC
abundance: -
j_gene: TRBJ2-7
d_gene: TRBD2
v_gene: TRBV5-1

CDR3aa: CASSSDRGNTEAFF
CDR3nt: TGTGCCAGCTCGTCGGACAGGGGGAACACTGAAGCTTTCTTT
abundance: few
j_gene: TRBJ1-1
d_gene: TRBD1
v_gene: TRBV18

CDR3aa: CASQGQGALGIQYF
CDR3nt: TGTGCCAGTCAAGGACAGGGGGCCCTTGGAATTCAGTACTTC
abundance: once
j_gene: TRBJ2-4
d_gene: TRBD1
v_gene: TRBV28

CDR3aa: CASSPDIVLGDTQYF
CDR3nt: TGTGCCAGCAGCCCCGATATCGTTCTAGGAGATACGCAGTATTTT
abundance: -
j_gene: TRBJ2-3
d_gene: -
v_gene: TRBV4-2

CDR3aa: CSASVRAGQIYGYTF
CDR3nt: TGCAGTGCTAGTGTCAGAGCAGGGCAAATCTATGGCTACACCTTC
abundance: -
j_gene: TRBJ1-2
d_gene: -
v_gene: TRBV20-1

CDR3aa: CASSLDLGGGQPQHF
CDR3nt: TGTGCCAGCAGCTTAGATCTGGGGGGGGGTCAGCCCCAGCATTTT
abundance: -
j_gene: TRBJ1-5
d_gene: -
v_gene: TRBV7-8

CDR3aa: CATSDTSGGSYNEQFF
CDR3nt: TGTGCCACCAGCGACACTAGCGGGGGCTCCTACAATGAGCAGTTCTTC
abundance: -
j_gene: TRBJ2-1
d_gene: TRBD2
v_gene: TRBV24-1

CDR3aa: CASSPRDGGFGYTF
CDR3nt: TGTGCCAGCAGCCCCCGGGACGGGGGGTTTGGCTACACCTTC
abundance: once
j_gene: TRBJ1-2
d_gene: -
v_gene: TRBV3-1/TRBV3-2

CDR3aa: CASSSATSGRSEQFF
CDR3nt: TGTGCCAGCAGTTCCGCGACTAGCGGGAGGTCTGAGCAGTTCTTC
abundance: -
j_gene: TRBJ2-1
d_gene: TRBD2
v_gene: TRBV28

CDR3aa: CASSGQGRNYEQYF
CDR3nt: TGTGCCAGCAGTGGACAGGGGAGGAACTACGAGCAGTACTTC
abundance: -
j_gene: TRBJ2-7
d_gene: TRBD1
v_gene: TRBV25-1

CDR3aa: CASSLRSTGGLREQFF
CDR3nt: TGCGCCAGCAGCCTAAGGTCGACGGGAGGGCTGAGAGAGCAGTTCTTC
abundance: once
j_gene: TRBJ2-1
d_gene: TRBD2
v_gene: TRBV5-1

CDR3aa: CASSSRDREGYTQYF
CDR3nt: TGTGCCAGCAGTTCTCGGGACAGGGAAGGTTATACGCAGTATTTT
abundance: once
j_gene: TRBJ2-3
d_gene: TRBD1
v_gene: TRBV28

CDR3aa: CASSSSGRGEFF
CDR3nt: TGTGCCAGCAGCTCGAGCGGGAGGGGAGAGTTCTTC
abundance: once
j_gene: TRBJ2-1
d_gene: TRBD2
v_gene: TRBV7-2

CDR3aa: CASSLTVRNEQFF
CDR3nt: TGTGCCAGCAGTTTGACTGTACGCAATGAGCAGTTCTTC
abundance: -
j_gene: TRBJ2-1
d_gene: -
v_gene: TRBV28

CDR3aa: CASSAGQGPSGNEQFF
CDR3nt: TGTGCCAGCAGCGCTGGACAGGGGCCGAGCGGGAATGAGCAGTTCTTC
abundance: few
j_gene: TRBJ2-1
d_gene: TRBD1
v_gene: TRBV2

CDR3aa: CASSILAGGSNEQFF
CDR3nt: TGTGCCAGTAGTATACTGGCGGGTGGATCGAATGAGCAGTTCTTC
abundance: -
j_gene: TRBJ2-1
d_gene: -
v_gene: TRBV19

CDR3aa: CASSSFREENYEQYF
CDR3nt: TGTGCCAGCAGTTCTTTCCGGGAGGAGAACTACGAGCAGTACTTC
abundance: -
j_gene: TRBJ2-7
d_gene: TRBD2
v_gene: TRBV6-2/TRBV6-3

CDR3aa: CASSLTGFVGYTF
CDR3nt: TGTGCCAGCAGCCTGACAGGTTTCGTGGGCTACACCTTC
abundance: -
j_gene: TRBJ1-2
d_gene: -
v_gene: TRBV7-2

CDR3aa: CASSQDLGTTNEKLFF
CDR3nt: TGCGCCAGCAGCCAAGATCTCGGGACAACTAATGAAAAACTGTTTTTT
abundance: once
j_gene: TRBJ1-4
d_gene: -
v_gene: TRBV4-1

CDR3aa: CASSYGLAGGNGELFF
CDR3nt: TGTGCCAGCAGCTACGGACTAGCGGGAGGGAACGGGGAGCTGTTTTTT
abundance: -
j_gene: TRBJ2-2
d_gene: TRBD2
v_gene: TRBV7-8

CDR3aa: CATSDTGSGSDTQYF
CDR3nt: TGTGCCACCAGTGATACAGGGTCGGGTTCCGATACGCAGTATTTT
abundance: -
j_gene: TRBJ2-3
d_gene: -
v_gene: TRBV24-1

CDR3aa: CASSLGLGSRSTDTQYF
CDR3nt: TGCGCCAGCAGCTTGGGGCTCGGCTCGCGGAGCACAGATACGCAGTATTTT
abundance: -
j_gene: TRBJ2-3
d_gene: -
v_gene: TRBV5-1

CDR3aa: CASSIGTGASGAEAFF
CDR3nt: TGTGCCAGTAGTATAGGGACAGGGGCGTCCGGGGCTGAAGCTTTCTTT
abundance: -
j_gene: TRBJ1-1
d_gene: TRBD1
v_gene: TRBV19